This T cell receptor beta chain appears in the sequencing data of a study of shared clonotypes between healthy human individuals. Overall study results and limits: Shared clonotypes: about 4.6% naive CD4, roughly 3.5% naive CD8, around 2.4% memory CD4, about 0.41% memory CD8. Compared with clonotypes that all four donors shared, non-shared clonotypes had lower generation probabilities. Enrolling few donors narrowed the genetic and exposure-history diversity that was represented.

The protocol was immunoSEQ multiplex PCR, while the TCRdb copy is restricted to in-frame clones and leaves out a portion. This table has around 2,100,000 clones, less than 95% appearing once. Only CD45RO-negative cells positively selected for CCR7 counted as naive CD8 cells, so terminally differentiated effector memory CD45RA+ cells were excluded. As concerns this clone: The antigen is undetermined.

Trimming pared 7 bases from V and 0 bases from J, leaving 13 bases between. The CDR3 spans 15 residues. Germline V lookup: CDR1 PRHDT, CDR2 FYEKMQ (reference sequence). This TCR was sampled from a man aged 18 to 30 in good health. The sequenced material came from naive CD8+ T cells sorted from blood. The chain links TRBV13 to TRBJ2-1; D might be TRBD2 (5 bases). CDR3 DNA: TGTGCCAGCACTTTGAGCGGTAACTCCTACAATGAGCAGTTCTTC. Translating gives CASTLSGNSYNEQFF.